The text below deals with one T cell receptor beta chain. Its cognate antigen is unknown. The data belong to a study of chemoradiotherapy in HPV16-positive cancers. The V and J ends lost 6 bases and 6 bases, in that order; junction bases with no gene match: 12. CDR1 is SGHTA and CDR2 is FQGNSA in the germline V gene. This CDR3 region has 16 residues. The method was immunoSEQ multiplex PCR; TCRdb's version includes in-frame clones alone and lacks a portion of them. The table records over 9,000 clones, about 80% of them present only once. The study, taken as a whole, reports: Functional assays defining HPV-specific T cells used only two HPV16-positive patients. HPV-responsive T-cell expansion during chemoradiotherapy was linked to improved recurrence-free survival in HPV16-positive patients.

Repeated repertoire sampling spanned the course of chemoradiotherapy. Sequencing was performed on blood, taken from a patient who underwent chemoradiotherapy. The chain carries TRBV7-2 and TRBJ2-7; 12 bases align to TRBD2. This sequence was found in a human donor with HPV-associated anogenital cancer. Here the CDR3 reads CASSQGSGTSGLEQYF. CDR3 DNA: TGTGCCAGCAGTCAGGGGTCCGGGACTAGCGGGCTCGAGCAGTACTTC.